The present T cell receptor beta chain was sequenced within a study of technical replicates of blood from several donors. The repertoire was sequenced with immunoSEQ multiplex PCR; TCRdb's copy has only in-frame clones and lacks some. The table shows approximately 81,000 clones, with about 94% occurring only once. Between the trimmed V and J ends, which lost 4 bases and 8 bases, there was a span of 24 bases. Germline V gene sequence: CDR1 SGHDT, CDR2 YYEEEE. The CDR3 length is 16 residues. This receptor was taken from a human donor in good health. The rearrangement joins TRBV5-6 to TRBJ1-2; D gene unclear. Sequencing was performed on T cells isolated from PBMCs. CDR3 coding DNA: TGTGCCAGCAGCATCTACAACCCTGGCGGGCCGGTGGGCTACACCTTC. Protein: CASSIYNPGGPVGYTF.